This T cell receptor (beta chain) was sequenced for a study of early T cells in non-severe SARS-CoV-2 infection. TCRdb reprocessed the 5' RACE reads via MiXCR and lists one record per CDR3 protein. This table has roughly 63,000 distinct CDR3 sequences, approximately 13% appearing once. The table lists this clonotype with many counts. This receptor was obtained from an adult who was a healthcare worker with PCR-confirmed SARS-CoV-2 infection or an uninfected control (not recorded which). Sequencing input: whole blood.

The CDR3 sequence: CASSDGQGSDTQYF. The CDR3 DNA sequence: TGTGCCAGCAGTGATGGCCAGGGGTCGGATACGCAGTATTTT. The V call is TRBV6-1, the J call TRBJ2-3; tentative D call: TRBD1 (6 bases). Germline V gives CDR1 MNHNS, CDR2 SASEGT. This CDR3 is 14 amino acids long. Trimming shortened V by 3 bases and J by 6 bases, and 13 bases separated the two germline ends.